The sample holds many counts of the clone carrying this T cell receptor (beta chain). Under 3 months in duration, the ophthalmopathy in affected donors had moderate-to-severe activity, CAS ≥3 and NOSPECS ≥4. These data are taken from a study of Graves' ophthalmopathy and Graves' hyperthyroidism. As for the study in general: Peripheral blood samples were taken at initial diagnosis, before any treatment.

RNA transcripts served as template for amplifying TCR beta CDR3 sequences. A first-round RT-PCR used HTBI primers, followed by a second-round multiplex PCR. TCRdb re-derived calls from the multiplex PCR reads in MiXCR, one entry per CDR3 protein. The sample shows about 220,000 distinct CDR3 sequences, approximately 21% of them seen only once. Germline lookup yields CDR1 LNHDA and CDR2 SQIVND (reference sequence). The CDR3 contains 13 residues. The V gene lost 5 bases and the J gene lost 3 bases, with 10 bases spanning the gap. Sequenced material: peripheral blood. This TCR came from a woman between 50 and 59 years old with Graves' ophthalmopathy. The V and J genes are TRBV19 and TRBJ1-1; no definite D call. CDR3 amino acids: CASSVVLYTEAFF. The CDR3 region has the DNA TGTGCCAGTAGTGTGGTTTTGTACACTGAAGCTTTCTTT.